This record concerns one T cell receptor beta chain sequence. Mismatch with germline at one junction end may stem from a read error. This CDR3 spans 13 amino acids. The V gene's germline CDR1 is DFQATT and CDR2 SNEGSKA (reference sequence). CDR3 regions were amplified by Arm-PCR using iRepertoire HTBI primers to build TCR beta libraries. One entry per CDR3 protein results from TCRdb running MiXCR on the multiplex PCR reads. The sample consists of about 220,000 distinct CDR3 sequences, around 19% of them appearing once. The data belong to a study of regulatory T cells in long-lasting Graves disease. Time point specified: newly diagnosed GD, antithyroid drugs for less than 3 months. The TCR library was prepared using RNA isolated from PBMCs. Blood from the periphery, approximately 8.5 milliliters in all, was drawn into EDTA tubes. These same records also appear under a second study, on T cells in Graves' hyperthyroidism and ophthalmopathy. As that study records: Orbital computed tomography, thyroid ultrasound, serum thyroxine and TRAb, and clinical symptoms together informed the diagnoses. RT-PCR in the first round (using the HTBI primer set) targeted the TCR CDR3.

The V call is TRBV20-1, the J call TRBJ1-1; D uncertain. The sequence was collected from a woman aged 25 to 39 with Graves disease. Specimen: peripheral blood mononuclear cells (PBMCs), collected at new diagnosis, from a patient treated with antithyroid drugs. This CDR3 reads CSAERVTNSEAFF. The DNA of the CDR3 is TGCAGTGCTGAACGCGTCACGAACTCTGAAGCTTTCTTT.